This entry is about one T cell receptor beta chain. The CDR3 spans 15 residues. J was trimmed by 4 bases and V by 5 bases; bases with no gene match: 8. Germline CDR1 reads SGHTA; CDR2 reads FQGNSA. This entry belongs to a study of blood T cell repertoires in COVID-19. Study-wide context: The United States, Italy and Spain were the sources of the acute and convalescent COVID-19 samples. Nucleic acid was either cDNA or gDNA, and it came from T cells, B-cell-depleted T cells, or PBMCs.

Original handling: Nucleated cell counts were estimated from reference gene primer amplification. Some clones are missing from TCRdb's copy, which holds only in-frame ones; the method was immunoSEQ multiplex PCR. V, J and clone size reflect that table, while D and trimming were determined from the DNA. The table lists tens of thousands of clones, approximately 83% of them singletons. The chain has TRBV7-2 and TRBJ2-7; TRBD2 aligns across 10 bases. This TCR was sampled from a human donor in a cohort sampled during active COVID-19. Material for sequencing was peripheral blood. For the CDR3, the DNA is TGTGCCAGCAGCAGTAGCGGGGGGAGAATTTACGAGCAGTACTTC. This sequence encodes CASSSSGGRIYEQYF. Combining the CDR3 with reference TRBV7-2 and TRBJ2-7 gives the whole variable domain GAGVSQSPSNKVTEKGKDVELRCDPISGHTALYWYRQSLGQGLEFLIYFQGNSAPDKSGLPSDRFSAERTGGSVSTLTIQRTQQEDSAVYLCASSSSGGRIYEQYFGPGTRLTVT.